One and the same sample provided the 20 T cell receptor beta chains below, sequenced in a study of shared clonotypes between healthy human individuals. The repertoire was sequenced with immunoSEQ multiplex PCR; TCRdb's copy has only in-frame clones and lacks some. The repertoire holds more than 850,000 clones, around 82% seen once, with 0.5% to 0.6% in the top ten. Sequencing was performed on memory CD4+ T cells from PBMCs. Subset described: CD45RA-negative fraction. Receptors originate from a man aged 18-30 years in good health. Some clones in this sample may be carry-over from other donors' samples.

CDR3 DNA: TGTGCCAGCAGCCTCCCAGGGGGTATTCCCTACGAGCAGTACTTC. Translation gives CASSLPGGIPYEQYF. The chain links TRBV28 to TRBJ2-7; the match to TRBD1 covers 7 bases. The junction had 10 bases not matched to a gene; V was cut back by 6 bases and J by 2 bases. From germline, CDR1 is MDHEN and CDR2 SYDVKM. CDR3 length: 15 amino acids.

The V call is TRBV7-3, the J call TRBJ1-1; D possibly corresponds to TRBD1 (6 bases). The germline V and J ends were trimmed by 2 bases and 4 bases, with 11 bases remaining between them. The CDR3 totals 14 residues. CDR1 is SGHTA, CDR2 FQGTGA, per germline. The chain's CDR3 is CASSLGGATTEAFF. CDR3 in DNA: TGTGCCAGCAGCTTAGGGGGGGCCACCACTGAAGCTTTCTTT.

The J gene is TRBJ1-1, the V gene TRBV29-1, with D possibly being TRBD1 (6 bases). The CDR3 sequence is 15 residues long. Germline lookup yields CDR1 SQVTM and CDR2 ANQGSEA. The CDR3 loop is CTTMRGWAMNTEAFF. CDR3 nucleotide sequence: TGCACCACAATGAGGGGGTGGGCCATGAACACTGAAGCTTTCTTT.

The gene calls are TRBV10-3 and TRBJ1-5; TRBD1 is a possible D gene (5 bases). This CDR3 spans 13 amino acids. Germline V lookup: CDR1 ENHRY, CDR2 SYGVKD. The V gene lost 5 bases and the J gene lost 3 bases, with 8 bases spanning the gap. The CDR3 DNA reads TGTGCCATCAGTCAGGGTTCCAATCAGCCCCAGCATTTT. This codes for CAISQGSNQPQHF.

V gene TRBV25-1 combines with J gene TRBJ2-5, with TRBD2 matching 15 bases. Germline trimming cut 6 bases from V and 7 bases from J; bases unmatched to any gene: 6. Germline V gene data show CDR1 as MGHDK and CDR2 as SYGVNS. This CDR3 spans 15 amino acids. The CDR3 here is CASSGTSGRSWTQYF. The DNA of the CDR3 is TGTGCCAGCAGCGGGACTAGCGGGAGGTCCTGGACCCAGTACTTC.

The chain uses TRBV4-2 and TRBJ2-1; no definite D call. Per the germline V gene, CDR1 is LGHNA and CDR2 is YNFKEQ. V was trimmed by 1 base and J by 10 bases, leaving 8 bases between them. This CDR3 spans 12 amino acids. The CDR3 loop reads CASSQAYGEQFF. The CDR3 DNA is TGTGCCAGCAGCCAAGCCTACGGAGAGCAGTTCTTC.

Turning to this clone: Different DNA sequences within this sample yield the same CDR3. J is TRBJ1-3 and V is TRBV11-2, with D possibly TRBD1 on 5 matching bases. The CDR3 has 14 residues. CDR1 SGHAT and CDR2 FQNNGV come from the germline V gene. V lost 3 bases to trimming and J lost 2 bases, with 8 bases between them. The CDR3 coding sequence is TGTGCCAGCAGCTTCGGGGGACCTGGAAACACCATATATTTT. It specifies CASSFGGPGNTIYF.

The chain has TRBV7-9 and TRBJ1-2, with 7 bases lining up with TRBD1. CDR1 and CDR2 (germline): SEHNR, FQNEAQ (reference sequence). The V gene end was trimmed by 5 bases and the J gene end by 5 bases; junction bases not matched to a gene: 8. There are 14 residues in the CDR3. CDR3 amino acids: CASSPYEGAYGYTF. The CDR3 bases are TGTGCCAGCAGCCCGTATGAGGGGGCATATGGCTACACCTTC.

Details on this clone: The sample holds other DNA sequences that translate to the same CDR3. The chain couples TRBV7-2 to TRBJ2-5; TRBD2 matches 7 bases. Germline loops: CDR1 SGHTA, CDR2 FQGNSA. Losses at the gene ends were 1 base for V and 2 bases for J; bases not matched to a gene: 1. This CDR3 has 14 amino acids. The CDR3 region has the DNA TGTGCCAGCAGCTTAGGACTAGCACAAGAGACCCAGTACTTC. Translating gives CASSLGLAQETQYF.

The CDR3 protein is CASSLSEYIQYF. CDR3 sequence (DNA): TGTGCCAGCAGTTTGTCCGAATACATTCAGTACTTC. The chain recombines TRBV28 with TRBJ2-4; D is unclear. V was trimmed by 3 bases and J by 8 bases, leaving 8 bases between them. The CDR3 covers 12 residues. Germline loops: CDR1 MDHEN, CDR2 SYDVKM.

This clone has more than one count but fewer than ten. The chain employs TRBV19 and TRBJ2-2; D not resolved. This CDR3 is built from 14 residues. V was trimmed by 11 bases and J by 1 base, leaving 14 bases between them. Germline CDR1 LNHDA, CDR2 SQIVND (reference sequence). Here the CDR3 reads CARKKWRNTGELFF. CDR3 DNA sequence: TGTGCCCGTAAAAAGTGGAGGAACACCGGGGAGCTGTTTTTT.

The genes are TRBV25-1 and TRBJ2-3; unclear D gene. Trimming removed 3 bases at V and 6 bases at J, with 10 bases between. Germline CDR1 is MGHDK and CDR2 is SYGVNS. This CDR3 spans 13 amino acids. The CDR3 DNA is TGTGCCAGCAGTGAGTCCGGGTTGGATACGCAGTATTTT. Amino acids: CASSESGLDTQYF.

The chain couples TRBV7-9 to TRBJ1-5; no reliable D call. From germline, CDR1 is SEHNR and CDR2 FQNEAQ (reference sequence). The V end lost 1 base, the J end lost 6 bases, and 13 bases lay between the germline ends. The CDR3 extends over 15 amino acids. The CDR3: CASSLVGGDGQPQHF. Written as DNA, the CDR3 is TGTGCCAGCAGCTTAGTTGGTGGGGATGGTCAGCCCCAGCATTTT. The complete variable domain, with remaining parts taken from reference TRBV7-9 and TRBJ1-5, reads DTGVSQNPRHKITKRGQNVTFRCDPISEHNRLYWYRQTLGQGPEFLTYFQNEAQLEKSRLLSDRFSAERPKGSFSTLEIQRTEQGDSAMYLCASSLVGGDGQPQHFGDGTRLSIL.

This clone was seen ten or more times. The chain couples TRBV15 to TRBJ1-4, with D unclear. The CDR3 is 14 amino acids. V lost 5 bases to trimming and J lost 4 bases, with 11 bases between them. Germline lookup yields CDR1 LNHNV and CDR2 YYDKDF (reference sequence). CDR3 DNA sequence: TGTGCCACCAGCTCGTTACAGTTTAATGAAAAACTGTTTTTT. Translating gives CATSSLQFNEKLFF.

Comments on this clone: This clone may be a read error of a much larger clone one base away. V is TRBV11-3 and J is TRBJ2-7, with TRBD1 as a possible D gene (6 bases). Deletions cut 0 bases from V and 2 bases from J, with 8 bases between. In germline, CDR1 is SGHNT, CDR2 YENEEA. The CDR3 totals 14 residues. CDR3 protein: CASSLEGGTYEQYF. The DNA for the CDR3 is TGTGCCAGCAGCTTAGAAGGGGGAACCTACGAGCAGTACTTC.

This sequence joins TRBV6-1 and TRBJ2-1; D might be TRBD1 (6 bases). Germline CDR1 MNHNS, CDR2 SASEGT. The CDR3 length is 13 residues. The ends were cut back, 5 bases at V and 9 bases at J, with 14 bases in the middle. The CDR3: CASSQDGTREQFF. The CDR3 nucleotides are TGTGCCAGCAGTCAAGACGGGACACGTGAGCAGTTCTTC.

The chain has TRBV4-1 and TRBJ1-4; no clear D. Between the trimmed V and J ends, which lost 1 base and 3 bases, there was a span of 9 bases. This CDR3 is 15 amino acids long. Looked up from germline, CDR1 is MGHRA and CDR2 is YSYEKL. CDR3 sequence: CASSQGPAPNEKLFF. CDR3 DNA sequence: TGCGCCAGCAGCCAAGGTCCAGCCCCTAATGAAAAACTGTTTTTT.

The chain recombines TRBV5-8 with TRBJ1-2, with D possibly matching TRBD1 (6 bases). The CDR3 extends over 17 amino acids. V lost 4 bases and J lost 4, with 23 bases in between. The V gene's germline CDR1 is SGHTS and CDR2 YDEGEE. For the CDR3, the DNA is TGTGCCAGCAGCCTTTTAGGGGACACCGACCACCTCTATGGCTACACCTTC. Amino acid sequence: CASSLLGDTDHLYGYTF.

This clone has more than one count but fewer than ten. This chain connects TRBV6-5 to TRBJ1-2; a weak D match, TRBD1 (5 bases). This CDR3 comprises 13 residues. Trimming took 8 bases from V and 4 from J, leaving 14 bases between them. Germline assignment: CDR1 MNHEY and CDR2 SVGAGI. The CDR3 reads CASLSGQGYGYTF. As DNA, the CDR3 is TGTGCCAGCCTCTCCGGGCAGGGCTATGGCTACACCTTC.

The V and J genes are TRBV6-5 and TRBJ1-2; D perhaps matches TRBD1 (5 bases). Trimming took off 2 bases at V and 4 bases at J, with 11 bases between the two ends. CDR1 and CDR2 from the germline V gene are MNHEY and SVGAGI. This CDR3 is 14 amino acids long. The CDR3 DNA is TGTGCCAGCAGTTACGGGAGGGGCGCCTATGGCTACACCTTC. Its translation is CASSYGRGAYGYTF.